A single sample is the source of the 21 T cell receptor beta chains below, sequenced in a study of post-analysis software for immune sequencing data (dated by TCRdb to the mid-2010s). Overall study outcomes, separate from this receptor: Significantly higher frequencies in patients than in controls were found for several TRBV segments, including TRBV5-6, TRBV5-1 and TRBV20-1.

Libraries came from PCR. TCRdb names Illumina HiSeq 2500 as the instrument used. To reduce PCR and sequencing biases, unique molecular identifiers were incorporated into the TCR beta cDNA libraries. TCRdb itself trimmed the public reads at Q25 with fastp, ran MiXCR and retained productive beta chains. Every distinct CDR3 protein forms one entry, paired with its most common genes and DNA. For this sample there are some 690,000 distinct CDR3 sequences; approximately 60% appear just once. The leading ten clones occupy approximately 10% of the sample. No cognate antigen is known for these TCRs. Sequenced sample: blood. The receptors derive from a girl aged 2 to 10 with multiple sclerosis.

The V gene is TRBV7-3, the J gene TRBJ2-3, with D tentatively TRBD1 (5 bases). V was clipped by 3 bases and J by 5 bases, with 18 bases between them. CDR3 length equals 16 residues. CDR1 and CDR2 from the germline V gene are SGHTA and FQGTGA. The CDR3 loop is CASSLTAAAQGDTQYF. The CDR3 DNA follows: TGTGCCAGCAGCTTGACGGCCGCAGCCCAGGGAGATACGCAGTATTTT.

The genes are TRBV6-5 and TRBJ2-3; D is unclear. Trimming left V 7 bases short and J 2 bases short, with 13 bases between. This CDR3 is built from 14 residues. Per the germline V gene, CDR1 is MNHEY and CDR2 is SVGAGI. The DNA of the CDR3 is TGTGCCAGCAAATCAGGCATACTCACAGATACGCAGTATTTT. This encodes CASKSGILTDTQYF.

The chain is built from TRBV15 and TRBJ2-3, with D perhaps matching TRBD2 (6 bases). The CDR3 totals 14 residues. The germline V and J ends were trimmed by 1 base and 4 bases, with 9 bases remaining between them. From germline, CDR1 is LNHNV and CDR2 YYDKDF (reference sequence). CDR3: CATSRGGAPDTQYF. CDR3 nucleotides: TGTGCCACCAGCAGAGGCGGGGCCCCAGATACGCAGTATTTT.

This chain joins TRBV30 and TRBJ2-3; 7 nucleotides align to TRBD2. Germline assignment: CDR1 GTSNPN and CDR2 SVGIG (reference sequence). The CDR3 loop spans 16 amino acids. V was pared by 1 base and J by 4 bases, with 11 bases of the junction left unmatched. CDR3 region: CAWSGGGGMFPDTQYF. CDR3 nucleotide sequence: TGTGCCTGGAGTGGGGGGGGTGGAATGTTTCCAGATACGCAGTATTTT.

CDR3 protein: CASIWTYYEQYF. DNA for the CDR3: TGTGCCAGCATCTGGACATACTACGAGCAGTACTTC. The V gene is TRBV6-4, the J gene TRBJ2-7; TRBD1 is a possible D gene (5 bases). The V gene's germline CDR1 is MRHNA and CDR2 SNTAGT. V was shortened by 7 bases and J by 3 bases, with 10 bases between the two germline ends. CDR3 length equals 12 residues.

This rearrangement joins TRBV2 to TRBJ2-5; 9 nucleotides line up with TRBD1. Trimming took 6 bases from V and 7 from J; bases not matched to a gene: 6. Germline V gene data show CDR1 as SNHLY and CDR2 as FYNNEI. This CDR3 comprises 13 residues. The CDR3 DNA follows: TGTGCCAGCAGCGGTCCGGGACAGGGGACCCAGTACTTC. It encodes CASSGPGQGTQYF.

The chain joins TRBV5-1 to TRBJ2-7, with 8 bases matching TRBD2. Germline CDR1 and CDR2: SGHRS and YFSETQ. The ends lost 1 base at V and 6 bases at J; junction bases unmatched: 24. The CDR3 is 20 amino acids. The CDR3 reads CASSLPGGFVEREPPGEQYF. The CDR3 DNA sequence: TGCGCCAGCAGCTTGCCGGGGGGGTTTGTGGAGCGGGAGCCTCCGGGCGAGCAGTACTTC.

The rearrangement uses TRBV29-1 and TRBJ2-3; D not certain. This CDR3 comprises 14 residues. Trimming cost V 0 bases and J 5 bases, with 12 bases left between them. Germline-derived CDR1 and CDR2 are SQVTM and ANQGSEA. The CDR3 here is CSVEESELGDTQYF. The CDR3 DNA is TGCAGCGTTGAAGAATCGGAGCTAGGAGATACGCAGTATTTT.

This clonotype has just a few counts. The rearrangement joins TRBV7-9 to TRBJ2-5, with TRBD2 matching over 10 bases. With 1 base clipped from V and 5 bases from J, the junction kept 4 bases outside the gene matches. Germline V gene lookup returns CDR1 SEHNR and CDR2 FQNEAQ (reference sequence). There are 15 residues in the CDR3. The CDR3 coding sequence is TGTGCCAGCAGCTTAGTGTCTAGCGGGAGTGAGACCCAGTACTTC. Translation: CASSLVSSGSETQYF. Combining the CDR3 with reference TRBV7-9 and TRBJ2-5 gives the whole variable domain DTGVSQNPRHKITKRGQNVTFRCDPISEHNRLYWYRQTLGQGPEFLTYFQNEAQLEKSRLLSDRFSAERPKGSFSTLEIQRTEQGDSAMYLCASSLVSSGSETQYFGPGTRLLVL.

The chain joins TRBV27 to TRBJ1-6, with 10 bases lining up with TRBD1. The CDR3 extends over 14 amino acids. The V and J ends lost 7 bases and 9 bases, in that order; junction bases with no gene match: 6. Germline V gene sequence: CDR1 MNHEY, CDR2 SMNVEV (reference sequence). The CDR3 bases are TGTGCCAGCACCACGACAGGGGGCCGTTCACCCCTCCACTTT. This codes for CASTTTGGRSPLHF.

This clonotype was picked up one time. V is TRBV6-2 or TRBV6-3 and J is TRBJ2-1; 11 bases map to TRBD2. Trimming cost V 8 bases and J 8 bases; bases outside gene matches: 14. Looked up from germline, CDR1 is MNHEY and CDR2 is SVGEGT. The CDR3 consists of 16 residues. As DNA, the CDR3 is TGTGCCAGCCTCAAAATAGCGGGAGGGCCTTTAGATGAGCAGTTCTTC. Encoded protein: CASLKIAGGPLDEQFF.

The V gene is TRBV11-3, the J gene TRBJ2-3; perhaps TRBD2 as D (6 bases). The length of the CDR3 is 12 residues. The V end was cut by 5 bases, the J end by 7 bases, with 10 bases between. The germline gives CDR1 SGHNT, CDR2 YENEEA. The CDR3 DNA reads as TGTGCCAGCAGCCCGGGGAGGAATACGCAGTATTTT. Its protein is CASSPGRNTQYF.

This clonotype was seen only a few times. The chain employs TRBV6-6 and TRBJ1-3; D possibly corresponds to TRBD1 (6 bases). The CDR3 totals 15 residues. Trimming stripped 6 bases from V and 0 bases from J, with 12 bases between. CDR1 is MNHNY and CDR2 is SVGAGI in the germline V gene (reference sequence). The CDR3 spells CASSLGGLSGNTIYF. CDR3 DNA: TGTGCCAGCAGCCTCGGGGGGCTCTCTGGAAACACCATATATTTT.

There are a few counts of this clonotype. The genes are TRBV7-9 and TRBJ2-5; unclear D gene. Germline CDR1 SEHNR, CDR2 FQNEAQ (reference sequence). V was cut by 1 base and J by 1 base, with 10 bases left in between. The CDR3 totals 15 residues. CDR3 sequence reads: CASSLEMAVQETQYF. In DNA form, the CDR3 reads TGTGCCAGCAGCTTAGAAATGGCGGTCCAAGAGACCCAGTACTTC.

The table lists this clonotype with a few counts. The chain combines TRBV7-6 with TRBJ2-1; 9 nucleotides line up with TRBD2. With 5 bases clipped from V and 2 bases from J, the junction kept 4 bases outside the gene matches. CDR1 is SGHVS and CDR2 is FNYEAQ in the germline V gene. This CDR3 region has 15 residues. This CDR3 is CASSPSGVTYNEQFF. CDR3 DNA sequence: TGTGCCAGCAGCCCTAGCGGGGTAACCTACAATGAGCAGTTCTTC.

This chain links TRBV20-1 with TRBJ1-1; 8 bases align to TRBD1. Germline V gene sequence: CDR1 DFQATT, CDR2 SNEGSKA (reference sequence). The V gene end was trimmed by 0 bases and the J gene end by 4 bases; junction bases not matched to a gene: 13. This CDR3 comprises 17 residues. The CDR3 spells CSARDPTKGTGGTEAFF. For the CDR3, the DNA is TGCAGTGCTAGAGACCCGACAAAGGGGACAGGAGGCACTGAAGCTTTCTTT.

This sequence joins TRBV5-6 and TRBJ2-7; D possibly corresponds to TRBD1 (5 bases). The CDR3 length is 16 residues. The V gene's germline CDR1 is SGHDT and CDR2 YYEEEE. V lost 0 bases and J lost 1, with 14 bases in between. CDR3 bases: TGTGCCAGCAGCTTGGAGGGAAGGGGCGAATCCTACGAGCAGTACTTC. This codes for CASSLEGRGESYEQYF.

The chain is built from TRBV7-3 and TRBJ2-1; D tentatively fits TRBD1 or TRBD2 (6 bases each). The V gene lost 1 base and the J gene lost 6 bases, with 19 bases spanning the gap. In germline, CDR1 is SGHTA, CDR2 FQGTGA. CDR3 length: 17 amino acids. Here the CDR3 reads CASSLKGGGPAGNEQFF. The CDR3 DNA reads TGTGCCAGCAGCTTAAAGGGGGGCGGCCCCGCGGGCAATGAGCAGTTCTTC.

Details on this clonotype: At one of its ends the junction is not consistent with the germline gene, which may arise from a read error. The chain has TRBV7-9 and TRBJ2-1, with D hard to call. Germline V gene lookup returns CDR1 SEHNR and CDR2 FQNEAQ (reference sequence). This CDR3 is built from 12 residues. The CDR3 here is CASSLADNDQFF. Written as DNA, the CDR3 is TGTGCCAGCAGCTTAGCAGACAATGACCAGTTCTTC.

J is TRBJ2-7 and V is TRBV28; a weak D match, TRBD1 (6 bases). Germline CDR1 MDHEN, CDR2 SYDVKM. The length of the CDR3 is 15 residues. The V and J ends lost 5 bases and 1 base respectively, with 15 bases between them. DNA of the CDR3: TGTGCCAGCAGTCCCCCCCCAGGGGTATCCTACGAGCAGTACTTC. Protein product: CASSPPPGVSYEQYF.

The chain carries TRBV20-1 and TRBJ1-2, with D uncertain. V was clipped by 3 bases and J by 0 bases, with 11 bases between them. Germline CDR1 is DFQATT and CDR2 is SNEGSKA (reference sequence). CDR3 size: 14 residues. The CDR3 DNA sequence: TGCAGTGCTAGGATGGGGAGGACTAACTATGGCTACACCTTC. Its protein product is CSARMGRTNYGYTF.